The sequence of this T cell receptor beta chain was determined in a study of shared clonotypes between healthy human individuals. Profiled with immunoSEQ multiplex PCR; TCRdb holds only in-frame clones, not every one. This table holds some 2.3 million clones, just over 90% found once. Comments on this clone: Antigen: not known.

V lost 2 bases and J lost 5, with 13 bases in between. Germline V gives CDR1 SEHNR, CDR2 FQNEAQ (reference sequence). The CDR3 runs 15 residues. Participating donors were healthy, HIV-negative adults free of recent acute infections or vaccinations. Regarding the study as a whole: Among the subsets, naive ones generally showed larger estimated richness than memory ones.

The source of this sequence is a man aged 18 to 29 in good health. Some clones in this sample may be carry-over from other donors' samples. The chain carries TRBV7-9 and TRBJ2-1; D perhaps matches TRBD2 (6 bases). The sample was naive CD4+ T cells from PBMCs. Subset given: CD45RA+ positively selected. The CDR3 DNA sequence: TGTGCCAGCAGCTTAAGGACGACTAGGAACAATGAGCAGTTCTTC. This codes for CASSLRTTRNNEQFF.